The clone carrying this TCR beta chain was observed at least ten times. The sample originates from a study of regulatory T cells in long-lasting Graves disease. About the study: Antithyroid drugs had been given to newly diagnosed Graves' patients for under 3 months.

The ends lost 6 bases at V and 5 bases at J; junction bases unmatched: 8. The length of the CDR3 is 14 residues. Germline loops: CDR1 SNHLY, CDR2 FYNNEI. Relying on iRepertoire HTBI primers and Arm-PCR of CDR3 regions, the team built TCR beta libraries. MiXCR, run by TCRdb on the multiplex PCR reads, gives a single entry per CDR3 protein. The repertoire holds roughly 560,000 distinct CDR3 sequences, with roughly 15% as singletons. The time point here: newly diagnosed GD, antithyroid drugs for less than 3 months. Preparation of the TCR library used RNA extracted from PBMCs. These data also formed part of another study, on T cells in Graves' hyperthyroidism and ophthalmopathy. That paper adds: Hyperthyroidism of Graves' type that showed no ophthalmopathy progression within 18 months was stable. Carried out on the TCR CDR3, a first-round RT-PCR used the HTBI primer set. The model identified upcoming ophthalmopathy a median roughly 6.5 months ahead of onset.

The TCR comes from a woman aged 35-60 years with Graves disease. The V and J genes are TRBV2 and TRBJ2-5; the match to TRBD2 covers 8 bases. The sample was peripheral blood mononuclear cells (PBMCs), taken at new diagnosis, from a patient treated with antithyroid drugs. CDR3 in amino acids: CASSWRGVGETQYF. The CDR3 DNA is TGTGCCAGCAGCTGGCGGGGGGTCGGGGAGACCCAGTACTTC.